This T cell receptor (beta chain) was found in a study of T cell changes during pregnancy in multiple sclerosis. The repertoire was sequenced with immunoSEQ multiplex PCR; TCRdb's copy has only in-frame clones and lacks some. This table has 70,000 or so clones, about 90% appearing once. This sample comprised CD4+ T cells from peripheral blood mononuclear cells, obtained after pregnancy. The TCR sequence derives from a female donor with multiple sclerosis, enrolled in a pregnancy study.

CDR3 sequence (DNA): TGTGCCAGTAGTATTTCCCTAGCCCCCGGGGAGCTGTTTTTT. It codes for CASSISLAPGELFF. This chain uses TRBV19 with TRBJ2-2, with D possibly TRBD2 on 5 matching bases. CDR1 is LNHDA, CDR2 SQIVND, per germline (reference sequence). V lost 3 bases and J 6 bases, leaving 11 bases between the germline ends. The CDR3 covers 14 residues.